Detailed here is one TCR beta chain. The source of the sample is a study of cytomegalovirus exposure and HLA in healthy donors. Primers included in the PCR were 60 Vbeta and 13 Jbeta primers. TCRdb keeps only in-frame clones here, not all; method: immunoSEQ multiplex PCR. This sample has 300,000 or so clones; roughly 86% occur once, and the top ten carry roughly 2%. Germline V gene sequence: CDR1 MDHEN, CDR2 SYDVKM. CDR3 length equals 13 residues. V shed 8 bases and J 7 bases; nucleotides not matched to a gene: 10. This sequence joins TRBV28 and TRBJ2-7, with 8 bases matching TRBD2. The receptor's source is a woman aged 40 to 50 in good health and CMV-seropositive. Specimen: PBMCs. CDR3 sequence reads: CASGNGGAREQYF. Here the CDR3 DNA reads TGTGCCAGCGGAAACGGGGGGGCGAGGGAGCAGTACTTC.